The 7 T cell receptor beta chains below all came from one sample that was sequenced in a study of CD8 T cells in ankylosing spondylitis listed by TCRdb under 2017. Summary of the overall study and its limitations: A TCR beta motif made up of roughly eight highly homologous amino acid variants appeared to be characteristic of blood from ankylosing spondylitis patients.

Library generation was performed with 5' RACE. The listed sequencing device is Illumina HiSeq 2500. Using fastp trimming at Q25 and MiXCR clonotype assembly, TCRdb reanalyzed the public sequencing data and kept in-frame beta chains. Each CDR3 protein appears once, grouped with its most common genes and DNA. Recorded for this sample are under 950,000 distinct CDR3 sequences; under 20% of them occurred a single time. Jointly, the top ten make up about 19% of the sample. For these TCRs, the target antigens are not known. The sample taken for sequencing was blood, either unsorted or a sorted T cell fraction (not recorded which). The receptors stem from a male donor with ankylosing spondylitis.

This clonotype was picked up a small number of times. The rearrangement links TRBV25-1 to TRBJ2-1; unclear D gene. The V gene's germline CDR1 is MGHDK and CDR2 SYGVNS. This CDR3 has 14 amino acids. V shed 3 bases and J shed 0 bases, with 6 bases lying between them. CDR3 nucleotide sequence: TGTGCCAGCAGTGATCCGAGCTCCTACAATGAGCAGTTCTTC. Its protein is CASSDPSSYNEQFF. Looking up the rest from reference TRBV25-1 and TRBJ2-1 gives the full variable domain: EADIYQTPRYLVIGTGKKITLECSQTMGHDKMYWYQQDPGMELHLIHYSYGVNSTEKGDLSSESTVSRIRTEHFPLTLESARPSHTSQYLCASSDPSSYNEQFFGPGTRLTVL.

V and J are TRBV12-3 or TRBV12-4 and TRBJ1-2; D is undetermined. Trimming removed 1 base from V and 10 bases from J, with 7 bases in between. The CDR3 is 11 amino acids. The CDR3, as DNA: TGTGCCAGCAGTTTAGAGAGCTACTACACCTTC. This codes for CASSLESYYTF.

V usage is TRBV4-3 and J usage is TRBJ1-2, with D unclear. CDR1 LGHNA and CDR2 YSLEER come from the germline V gene. The CDR3 length is 16 residues. V was trimmed by 0 bases and J by 4 bases, leaving 15 bases between them. CDR3 DNA sequence: TGCGCCAGCAGCCAAGATCGGCAAGGGTTCGGCTATGGCTACACCTTC. This codes for CASSQDRQGFGYGYTF.

Only a few counts were recorded for this clonotype. This rearrangement joins TRBV7-9 to TRBJ2-4; D might be TRBD1 (5 bases). The CDR3 spans 17 residues. Germline CDR1 SEHNR, CDR2 FQNEAQ (reference sequence). Trimming left V 2 bases short and J 0 bases short, with 14 bases between. As DNA, the CDR3 is TGTGCCAGCAGCTTACTCTCTTCCACAGGAGCCAAAAACATTCAGTACTTC. This codes for CASSLLSSTGAKNIQYF.

This clonotype was seen only a few times. V usage is TRBV5-1 and J usage is TRBJ2-3; 11 bases align to TRBD2. In germline, CDR1 is SGHRS, CDR2 YFSETQ. The CDR3 runs to 17 residues. The V segment lost 3 bases and the J segment 5 bases; nucleotides outside the gene matches: 11. The CDR3 here is CASSSGPLAGGKDTQYF. The CDR3 nucleotides are TGCGCCAGCAGCTCCGGCCCCCTAGCGGGAGGTAAAGATACGCAGTATTTT.

The chain joins TRBV7-6 to TRBJ2-3; unclear D gene. Germline CDR1 SGHVS, CDR2 FNYEAQ. V lost 1 base, J lost 3 bases, and 11 bases lay in between. The CDR3 length is 15 residues. The CDR3 bases are TGTGCCAGCAGCTTAGGAGCTGAAGGTACAGATACGCAGTATTTT. Protein: CASSLGAEGTDTQYF.

The CDR3 protein is CASSFNSVINSGELFF. The DNA of the CDR3 is TGTGCCAGCAGTTTTAATTCTGTAATCAACTCCGGGGAGCTGTTTTTT. This chain uses TRBV12-3 or TRBV12-4 with TRBJ2-2; D gene uncertain. V shed 3 bases and J shed 6 bases, with 17 bases lying between them. This CDR3 is 16 amino acids long.